This T cell receptor (beta chain) was sequenced in a study of T cell clonality in common variable immunodeficiency. Overall study findings and caveats: In common variable immunodeficiency, TCR beta chains reportedly carried fewer deletions and N-nucleotide insertions. CVID subjects showed higher TCRbeta clonality than healthy controls. Shared TCRbeta clones were fewer between CVID subjects than controls.

Details on this clone: Antigen unknown. The missing CDR3 end, 3 residues past where the read stops, is filled in from the germline J gene.

Heparinized whole blood, about 4.5 to 9 ml, came from each donor. The table came from immunoSEQ multiplex PCR; TCRdb's copy has only in-frame clones and leaves some out. The profile covers more than 55,000 clones, none occurring a single time. CDR3 length equals 15 residues. Germline loops: CDR1 DFQATT, CDR2 SNEGSKA (reference sequence). The V end was cut by 3 bases, the J end by 4 bases, with 16 bases between. The V call is TRBV20-1, the J call TRBJ1-5, with a weak D call TRBD1 (6 bases). Sequencing was done on a sample of peripheral blood mononuclear cells. The origin of this receptor is a person between 18 and 75 years old in good health. CDR3 bases read: TGCAGTGCTAGTAATAGACAGGCCCAAAATCAGCCC. It encodes CSASNRQAQNQP. The entire CDR3 is CSASNRQAQNQPQHF.